The sequence of this T cell receptor beta chain was determined in a study of blood T cell repertoires in COVID-19. As for the study in general: The study drew acute and convalescent COVID-19 samples from the United States, Italy and Spain.

The germline CDR1 and CDR2 sequences are LGHDT and YNNKEL (reference sequence). J lost 2 bases, V lost 3 bases, and 16 bases had no gene match. The CDR3 runs to 19 residues. Either two negative PCRs, clearance, or symptom resolution qualified Cohort 3 donors as recovered. Here immunoSEQ multiplex PCR was the method, and the copy in TCRdb shows in-frame clones only, minus some. The sample lists roughly 200,000 clones, more than 80% seen once, with about a tenth in the top ten. The J gene is TRBJ2-3, the V gene TRBV3-1 (or the pseudogene TRBV3-2), with 8 bases matching TRBD2. The sequence came from a man between 35 and 55 years old who had recovered from COVID-19. The sequenced sample consisted of PBMCs or T cells enriched from blood (not recorded which). DNA for the CDR3: TGTGCCAGCAGCCATAGAGGGGCGGGGGGCCCCGTCCCCACAGATACGCAGTATTTT. This codes for CASSHRGAGGPVPTDTQYF.